This TCR beta chain was captured in a study of chemoradiotherapy in HPV16-positive cancers. Across the whole study: Candidate HPV-specific clones and shared TCR motifs came from a couple of HPV16-positive patients.

This clone occurred a few times. Its target is unknown. Findings and limits, study-wide: Better recurrence-free survival went with HPV-responsive T-cell expansion in HPV16-positive patients. Functional assays defining HPV-specific T cells used only a couple of HPV16-positive patients.

Produced via immunoSEQ multiplex PCR; TCRdb's table is partial and in-frame only. The sample consists of about 5,600 clones, 84% of them appearing once. Sequenced here: tumor tissue, sampled from a patient who underwent chemoradiotherapy. This TCR was recovered from a human donor with HPV-associated anogenital cancer.

The CDR3 bases are TGTGCCAGCAGTGAAAGGGGACAGGGACGCTATGGCTACACCTTC. Protein product: CASSERGQGRYGYTF. The chain combines TRBV2 with TRBJ1-2, with TRBD1 matching over 9 bases. V shed 2 bases, J shed 4 bases, and the junction held 5 bases outside the gene matches. CDR1 and CDR2 from the germline V gene are SNHLY and FYNNEI. The CDR3 has 15 amino acids.